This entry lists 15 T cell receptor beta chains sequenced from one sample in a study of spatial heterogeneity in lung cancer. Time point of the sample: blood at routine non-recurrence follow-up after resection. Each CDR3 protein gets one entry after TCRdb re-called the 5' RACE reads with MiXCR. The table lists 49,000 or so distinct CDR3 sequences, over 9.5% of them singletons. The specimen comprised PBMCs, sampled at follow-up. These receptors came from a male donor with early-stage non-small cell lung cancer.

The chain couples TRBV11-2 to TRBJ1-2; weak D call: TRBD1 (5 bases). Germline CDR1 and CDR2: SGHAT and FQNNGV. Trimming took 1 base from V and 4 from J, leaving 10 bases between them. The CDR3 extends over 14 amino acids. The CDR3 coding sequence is TGTGCCAGCAGCTTAGCGGGGGTAATCTATGGCTACACCTTC. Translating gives CASSLAGVIYGYTF.

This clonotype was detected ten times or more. This CDR3 reads CASTLGRETQYF. As DNA, the CDR3 is TGTGCCAGCACCCTGGGTCGGGAGACCCAGTACTTC. The rearrangement joins TRBV12-3 or TRBV12-4 to TRBJ2-5; D remains ambiguous. The CDR3 runs to 12 residues. Trimming cost V 7 bases and J 5 bases, with 11 bases left between them.

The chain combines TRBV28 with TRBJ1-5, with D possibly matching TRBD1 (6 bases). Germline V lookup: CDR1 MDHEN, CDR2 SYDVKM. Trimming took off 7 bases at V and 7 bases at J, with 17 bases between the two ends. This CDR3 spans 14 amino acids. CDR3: CASTRGQREQPQHF. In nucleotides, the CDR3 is TGTGCCAGCACCCGAGGACAGCGGGAACAGCCCCAGCATTTT.

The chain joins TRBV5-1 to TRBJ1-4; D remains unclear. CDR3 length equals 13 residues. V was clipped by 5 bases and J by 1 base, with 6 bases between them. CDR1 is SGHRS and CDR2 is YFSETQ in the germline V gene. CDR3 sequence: CASRAKTNEKLFF. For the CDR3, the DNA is TGCGCCAGCAGAGCAAAAACTAATGAAAAACTGTTTTTT.

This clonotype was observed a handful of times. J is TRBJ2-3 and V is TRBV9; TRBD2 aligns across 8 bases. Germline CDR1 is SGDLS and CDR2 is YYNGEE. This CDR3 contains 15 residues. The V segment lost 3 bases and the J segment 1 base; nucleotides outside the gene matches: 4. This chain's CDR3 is CASSAAAGGTDTQYF. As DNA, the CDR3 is TGTGCCAGCAGCGCGGCAGCGGGAGGCACAGATACGCAGTATTTT.

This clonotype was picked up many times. CDR3 protein: CATSDREGVDEQFF. DNA for the CDR3: TGTGCCACCAGTGACCGGGAGGGAGTGGATGAGCAGTTCTTC. The chain recombines TRBV24-1 with TRBJ2-1; 8 bases are shared with TRBD2. This CDR3 comprises 14 residues. J gave up 8 bases and V 4 bases, and 6 bases lay outside the gene matches. Germline CDR1 KGHDR, CDR2 SFDVKD.

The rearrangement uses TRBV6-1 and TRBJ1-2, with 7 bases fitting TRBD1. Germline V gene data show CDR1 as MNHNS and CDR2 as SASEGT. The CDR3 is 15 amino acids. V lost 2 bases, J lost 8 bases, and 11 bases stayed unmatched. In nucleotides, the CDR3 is TGTGCCAGCAGTGAACTGGGACAGAGTGTATCGGGCTACACCTTC. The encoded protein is CASSELGQSVSGYTF.

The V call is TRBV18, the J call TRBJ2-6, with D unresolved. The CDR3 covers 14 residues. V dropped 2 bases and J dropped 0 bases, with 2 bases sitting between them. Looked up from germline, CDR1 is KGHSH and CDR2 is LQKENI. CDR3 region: CASSPDSGANVLTF. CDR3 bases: TGTGCCAGCTCACCAGACTCTGGGGCCAACGTCCTGACTTTC.

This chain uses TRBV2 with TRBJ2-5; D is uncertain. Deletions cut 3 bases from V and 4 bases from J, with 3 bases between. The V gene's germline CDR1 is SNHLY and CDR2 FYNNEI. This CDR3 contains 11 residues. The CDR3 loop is CASSDVETQYF. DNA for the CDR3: TGTGCCAGCAGTGACGTAGAGACCCAGTACTTC.

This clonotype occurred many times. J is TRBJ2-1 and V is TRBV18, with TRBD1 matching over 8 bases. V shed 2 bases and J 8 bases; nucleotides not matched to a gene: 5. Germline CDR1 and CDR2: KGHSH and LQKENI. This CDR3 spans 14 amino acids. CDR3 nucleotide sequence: TGTGCCAGCTCACCAACAGGGGGGATCGATGAGCAGTTCTTC. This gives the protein CASSPTGGIDEQFF.

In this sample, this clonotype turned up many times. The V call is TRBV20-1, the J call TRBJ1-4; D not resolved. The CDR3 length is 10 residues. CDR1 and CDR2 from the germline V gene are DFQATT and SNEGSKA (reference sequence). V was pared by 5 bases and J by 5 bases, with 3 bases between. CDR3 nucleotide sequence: TGCAGTGCTCGCAATGAAAAACTGTTTTTT. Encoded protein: CSARNEKLFF.

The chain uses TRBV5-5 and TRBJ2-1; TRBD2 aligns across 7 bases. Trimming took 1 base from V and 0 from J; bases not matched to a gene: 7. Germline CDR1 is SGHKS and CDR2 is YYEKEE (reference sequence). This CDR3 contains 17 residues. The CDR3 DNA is TGTGCCAGCAGCTTGACTCCTGGCGGGAGCTCCTACAATGAGCAGTTCTTC. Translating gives CASSLTPGGSSYNEQFF.

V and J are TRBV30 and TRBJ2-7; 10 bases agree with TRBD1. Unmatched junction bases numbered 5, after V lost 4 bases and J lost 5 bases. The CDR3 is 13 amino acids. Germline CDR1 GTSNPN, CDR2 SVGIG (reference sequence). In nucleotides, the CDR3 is TGTGCCTGGACCCGGGACAGGGGTAACGAGCAGTACTTC. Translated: CAWTRDRGNEQYF. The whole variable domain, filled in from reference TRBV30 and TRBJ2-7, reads SQTIHQWPATLVQPVGSPLSLECTVEGTSNPNLYWYRQAAGRGLQLLFYSVGIGQISSEVPQNLSASRPQDRQFILSSKKLLLSDSGFYLCAWTRDRGNEQYFGPGTRLTVT.

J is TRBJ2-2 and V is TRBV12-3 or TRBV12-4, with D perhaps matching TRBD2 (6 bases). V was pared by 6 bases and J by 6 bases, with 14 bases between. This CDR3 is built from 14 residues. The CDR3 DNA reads TGTGCCAGCAGGTCCGGGGGAAGGGCCGGGGAGCTGTTTTTT. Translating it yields CASRSGGRAGELFF.

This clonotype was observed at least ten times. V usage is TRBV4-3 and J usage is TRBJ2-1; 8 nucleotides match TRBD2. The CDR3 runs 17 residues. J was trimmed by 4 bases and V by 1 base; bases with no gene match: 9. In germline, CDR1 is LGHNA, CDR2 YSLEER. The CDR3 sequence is CASSQGGSGISYNEQFF. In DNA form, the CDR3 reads TGCGCCAGCAGCCAAGGGGGTAGCGGGATTTCTTACAATGAGCAGTTCTTC.